One and the same sample provided the 24 T cell receptor beta chains below, sequenced in a study of T-cell reconstitution after alpha-beta-depleted transplantation in children. Preparation of the TCRbeta library used unique molecular identifiers. TCRdb re-called the PCR reads with MiXCR, one entry per CDR3 protein. The sample lists 150,000 to 250,000 distinct CDR3 sequences; 6.3% were seen once. Sequenced material: PBMCs, taken before TCRalphabeta/CD19-depleted stem cell transplant. The receptor set was obtained from a girl under three years old with combined immunodeficiency, due to receive a stem cell transplant.

The genes are TRBV6-5 and TRBJ1-1, with 9 positions matching TRBD1. CDR1 is MNHEY, CDR2 SVGAGI, per germline. J lost 7 bases, V lost 0 bases, and 3 bases had no gene match. The CDR3 contains 14 residues. As DNA, the CDR3 is TGTGCCAGCAGTTACTCACAGGGGGCAGGTGAAGCTTTCTTT. It is translated as CASSYSQGAGEAFF.

This clonotype was seen at least ten times. V and J are TRBV7-8 and TRBJ2-7; maybe TRBD2 (5 bases). V gave up 0 bases and J gave up 2 bases, with 14 bases separating them. CDR1 and CDR2 (germline): SGHVS, FQNEAQ. The CDR3 totals 16 residues. The CDR3: CASSLARAPTTYEQYF. The CDR3 coding sequence is TGTGCCAGCAGCTTAGCCCGCGCCCCGACTACCTACGAGCAGTACTTC.

This clonotype occurred a few times. This chain connects TRBV6-2 or TRBV6-3 to TRBJ2-7; 7 bases map to TRBD1. Per germline, CDR1 MNHEY and CDR2 SVGEGT. The CDR3 is 16 amino acids. V was clipped by 5 bases and J by 5 bases; unmatched bases: 15. CDR3 bases: TGTGCCAGCAGTAGTAGCGTTGAGACAGGGATCAACGAGCAGTACTTC. It yields the protein CASSSSVETGINEQYF.

The table lists this clonotype with many counts. The rearrangement links TRBV5-1 to TRBJ2-7; TRBD1 aligns across 7 bases. V lost 0 bases to trimming and J lost 2 bases; unmatched junction nucleotides: 5. CDR3 length equals 15 residues. CDR1 and CDR2 (germline): SGHRS, YFSETQ. DNA for the CDR3: TGCGCCAGCAGCTTGGACAGGGGAGTCACCTACGAGCAGTACTTC. Protein product: CASSLDRGVTYEQYF. The variable domain in full, with the rest retrieved from reference TRBV5-1 and TRBJ2-7, is KAGVTQTPRYLIKTRGQQVTLSCSPISGHRSVSWYQQTPGQGLQFLFEYFSETQRNKGNFPGRFSGRQFSNSRSEMNVSTLELGDSALYLCASSLDRGVTYEQYFGPGTRLTVT.

This clonotype was detected ten times or more. The J gene is TRBJ2-3, the V gene TRBV27, with no clear D. This CDR3 has 13 residues. V dropped 4 bases and J dropped 2 bases, with 7 bases sitting between them. Per germline, CDR1 MNHEY and CDR2 SMNVEV (reference sequence). CDR3 bases: TGTGCCAGCAGTTGGGGTCCCACAGATACGCAGTATTTT. Translation gives CASSWGPTDTQYF.

This clonotype was observed many times. This sequence joins TRBV19 and TRBJ2-2; possibly TRBD2 for D (5 bases). Germline-derived CDR1 and CDR2 are LNHDA and SQIVND (reference sequence). The CDR3 length is 14 residues. Trimming left V 4 bases short and J 5 bases short, with 11 bases between. The CDR3 loop reads CASSKLLGTGELFF. The CDR3 DNA is TGTGCCAGTAGTAAGCTACTAGGGACCGGGGAGCTGTTTTTT.

The rearrangement uses TRBV12-3 or TRBV12-4 and TRBJ2-4, with D hard to call. The CDR3 is made up of 14 amino acids. V was cut by 9 bases and J by 10 bases, with 22 bases left in between. CDR3 DNA sequence: TGTGCCAGGAGTCTCCATTCCGGGTCCCCGATTCAGTACTTC. Amino acids: CARSLHSGSPIQYF.

CDR3 in amino acids: CASSQELGRGNEKLFF. For the CDR3, the DNA is TGCGCCAGCAGCCAAGAGCTCGGGAGGGGTAATGAAAAACTGTTTTTT. The rearrangement links TRBV4-3 to TRBJ1-4; D is possibly TRBD1 (5 bases). The CDR3 runs to 16 residues. Germline CDR1 reads LGHNA; CDR2 reads YSLEER. Trimming stripped 0 bases from V and 4 bases from J, with 12 bases between.

The sample holds many counts of this clonotype. The chain employs TRBV7-9 and TRBJ2-1; tentative D call: TRBD1 (7 bases). CDR3 size: 15 residues. The germline V gene encodes CDR1 SEHNR and CDR2 FQNEAQ (reference sequence). Trimming pared 0 bases from V and 7 bases from J, leaving 13 bases between. The CDR3 DNA follows: TGTGCCAGCAGCTTAGCGGTGGCAGGGGGGAATGAGCAGTTCTTC. Translation gives CASSLAVAGGNEQFF.

This clonotype has ten or more counts. The chain links TRBV18 to TRBJ2-2, with D unclear. The CDR3 is 16 residues long. Germline V gene data show CDR1 as KGHSH and CDR2 as LQKENI. V lost 5 bases, J lost 2 bases, and 15 bases lay in between. For the CDR3, the DNA is TGTGCCAGCTCAAACCAGGACGGCCAAAACACCGGGGAGCTGTTTTTT. Its translation is CASSNQDGQNTGELFF.

This clonotype occurred a few times. The V and J genes are TRBV4-1 and TRBJ2-5, with 8 bases aligning to TRBD1. With 3 bases clipped from V and 5 bases from J, the junction kept 11 bases outside the gene matches. The CDR3 runs to 16 residues. Germline assignment: CDR1 MGHRA and CDR2 YSYEKL. The CDR3 loop is CASSHNGQGGRETQYF. CDR3 in DNA: TGCGCCAGCAGCCACAACGGACAGGGAGGACGGGAGACCCAGTACTTC.

The sample holds a few counts of this clonotype. The V gene is TRBV4-2, the J gene TRBJ1-3; no clear D. Between the trimmed V and J ends, which lost 6 bases and 2 bases, there was a span of 20 bases. The CDR3 is 17 amino acids. CDR1 and CDR2 from the germline V gene are LGHNA and YNFKEQ. CDR3 nucleotide sequence: TGTGCCAGCAGGCCTCGAAGGAGCGGCAACCCTGGAAACACCATATATTTT. It yields the protein CASRPRRSGNPGNTIYF.

In its sample, this clonotype was seen many times. The chain carries TRBV27 and TRBJ2-2; D possibly uses TRBD1 or TRBD2 (5 bases each). The germline V gene encodes CDR1 MNHEY and CDR2 SMNVEV (reference sequence). V gave up 6 bases and J gave up 0 bases, with 17 bases separating them. The CDR3 is made up of 17 amino acids. For the CDR3, the DNA is TGTGCCAGCAGCCGTTATGGGACCTCCTCGAACACCGGGGAGCTGTTTTTT. The encoded protein is CASSRYGTSSNTGELFF.

This clonotype has more than one count but fewer than ten. The CDR3 is CASSERAGPGETQYF. Written as DNA, the CDR3 is TGTGCCAGCAGCGAAAGGGCGGGCCCGGGAGAGACCCAGTACTTC. The chain uses TRBV7-2 and TRBJ2-5; weak D call: TRBD2 (5 bases). CDR3 length equals 15 residues. The germline CDR1 and CDR2 sequences are SGHTA and FQGNSA. V was cut by 5 bases and J by 4 bases, with 17 bases left in between.

There are many counts of this clonotype. This chain links TRBV10-3 with TRBJ2-7; 9 bases are shared with TRBD1. There are 13 residues in the CDR3. Germline assignment: CDR1 ENHRY and CDR2 SYGVKD. The ends lost 3 bases at V and 6 bases at J; junction bases unmatched: 3. CDR3 loop: CAISEGQGFEQYF. CDR3 DNA sequence: TGTGCCATCAGTGAAGGACAGGGGTTCGAGCAGTACTTC.

This clonotype was observed at least ten times. The chain recombines TRBV9 with TRBJ1-1; D is unclear. CDR3 size: 13 residues. V was clipped by 0 bases and J by 10 bases, with 13 bases between them. The germline V gene has CDR1 SGDLS and CDR2 YYNGEE. CDR3 loop: CASSVGGYTGAFF. The CDR3 nucleotides read TGTGCCAGCAGCGTAGGAGGTTACACGGGAGCTTTCTTT.

The chain carries TRBV19 and TRBJ2-3, with 11 bases fitting TRBD2. J was trimmed by 5 bases and V by 3 bases; bases with no gene match: 10. Germline V CDR1 and CDR2: LNHDA, SQIVND (reference sequence). The CDR3 has 17 amino acids. The CDR3 spells CASSMIALAGGEDTQYF. DNA for the CDR3: TGTGCCAGTAGTATGATAGCGCTAGCGGGGGGTGAAGATACGCAGTATTTT.

This clonotype was recorded at least ten times. The chain is built from TRBV6-5 and TRBJ2-7; D is uncertain. V dropped 0 bases and J dropped 2 bases, with 14 bases sitting between them. From germline, CDR1 is MNHEY and CDR2 SVGAGI. CDR3 length: 16 residues. The CDR3 bases are TGTGCCAGCAGTTACTCACTGAGTTATTTCGCCTACGAGCAGTACTTC. Its translation is CASSYSLSYFAYEQYF.

This clonotype has at least ten counts. The J gene is TRBJ2-1, the V gene TRBV7-6, with 8 bases matching TRBD2. CDR1 and CDR2 (germline): SGHVS, FNYEAQ. The V and J ends lost 7 bases and 4 bases, in that order; junction bases with no gene match: 6. This CDR3 is built from 14 residues. This chain's CDR3 is CASTHSGAYNEQFF. The CDR3 DNA is TGTGCCAGCACCCATAGCGGGGCTTACAATGAGCAGTTCTTC. Together with reference TRBV7-6 and TRBJ2-1, the CDR3 gives the full variable domain: GAGVSQSPRYKVTKRGQDVALRCDPISGHVSLYWYRQALGQGPEFLTYFNYEAQQDKSGLPNDRFSAERPEGSISTLTIQRTEQRDSAMYRCASTHSGAYNEQFFGPGTRLTVL.

This clonotype was seen repeatedly, ten times or more. The chain employs TRBV2 and TRBJ2-7; D is perhaps TRBD1 (6 bases). Germline V gene data show CDR1 as SNHLY and CDR2 as FYNNEI. The CDR3 is made up of 15 amino acids. V lost 6 bases and J 0 bases, leaving 15 bases between the germline ends. The CDR3: CASRYRVGGSYEQYF. CDR3 DNA sequence: TGTGCCAGCAGGTACAGGGTCGGAGGCTCCTACGAGCAGTACTTC. Variable domain in full (rest from reference TRBV2 and TRBJ2-7): EPEVTQTPSHQVTQMGQEVILRCVPISNHLYFYWYRQILGQKVEFLVSFYNNEISEKSEIFDDQFSVERPDGSNFTLKIRSTKLEDSAMYFCASRYRVGGSYEQYFGPGTRLTVT.

This clonotype has only a few counts. The V call is TRBV7-9, the J call TRBJ2-1, with a possible D match to TRBD1 (6 bases). The CDR3 sequence is 14 residues long. CDR1 and CDR2 from the germline V gene are SEHNR and FQNEAQ (reference sequence). The ends were cut back, 8 bases at V and 8 bases at J, with 19 bases in the middle. The CDR3 region has the DNA TGTGCCAGCCGCCGAGGGGACACTCCCGATGAGCAGTTCTTC. As protein: CASRRGDTPDEQFF. Combining the CDR3 with reference TRBV7-9 and TRBJ2-1 gives the whole variable domain DTGVSQNPRHKITKRGQNVTFRCDPISEHNRLYWYRQTLGQGPEFLTYFQNEAQLEKSRLLSDRFSAERPKGSFSTLEIQRTEQGDSAMYLCASRRGDTPDEQFFGPGTRLTVL.

This clonotype was picked up many times. This chain connects TRBV20-1 to TRBJ2-5; either TRBD1 or TRBD2 may supply D (5 bases each). Per germline, CDR1 DFQATT and CDR2 SNEGSKA (reference sequence). Trimming cost V 0 bases and J 0 bases, with 17 bases left between them. This CDR3 contains 17 residues. CDR3 in DNA: TGCAGTGCTAGAGATGGGGGAGTGAGTAGGTACCAAGAGACCCAGTACTTC. Translation: CSARDGGVSRYQETQYF.

This clonotype was seen ten or more times. The chain is built from TRBV4-3 and TRBJ2-7, with 7 positions matching TRBD1. The ends lost 1 base at V and 3 bases at J; junction bases unmatched: 9. CDR3 length equals 16 residues. The germline V gene has CDR1 LGHNA and CDR2 YSLEER. The CDR3: CASSQGRTGANYEQYF. The CDR3 bases are TGCGCCAGCAGCCAAGGTCGAACAGGGGCTAACTACGAGCAGTACTTC.

The sample holds many counts of this clonotype. The CDR3 region has the DNA TGTGCCAGCAGTTTCGAACTAGCGGGAGGGAAACCCTACGAGCAGTACTTC. Amino acid sequence: CASSFELAGGKPYEQYF. This rearrangement joins TRBV6-5 to TRBJ2-7; 13 bases line up with TRBD2. This CDR3 has 17 residues. Germline CDR1 and CDR2: MNHEY and SVGAGI. Trimming cost V 4 bases and J 2 bases; bases outside gene matches: 8.